A selection of T cell receptor beta chains follows, all from one sample in a study of human T cells and chemical hapten exposure. TCRdb ran MiXCR on the RACE reads and lists one entry per CDR3 protein. The profile shows roughly 53,000 distinct CDR3 sequences, 8% to 10% of them singletons. The starting material was whole blood, obtained in connection with sensitization to the hapten diphenylcyclopropenone (DPC). These TCRs come from a woman in her thirties or forties with alopecia areata. Some clones in this sample may be carry-over from other donors' samples. The CDR3 runs from the conserved cysteine through the conserved F or W. D genes are given only for firm matches. A row's size may be missing; if present it is once, few, many or a size class.

>many|TRBJ1-5|TRBD1|TRBV7-7
TGTGCCAGCAGCGATCCGGGACAGGGCTACAATCAGCCCCAGCATTTT
CASSDPGQGYNQPQHF
>many|TRBJ1-6|-|TRBV19
TGTGCCAGTAGTTTTGACCCTGCTTGGGATTCACCCCTCCACTTT
CASSFDPAWDSPLHF
>many|TRBJ2-5|TRBD2|TRBV6-6
TGTGCCAGCAGTTACTCCACTACGGGGGGGCCCGGAAAGACCCAGTACTTC
CASSYSTTGGPGKTQYF
>few|TRBJ2-7|-|TRBV5-1
TGCGCCAGCGTCCTTGACCCGGGCCAGGCCTACGAGCAGTACTTC
CASVLDPGQAYEQYF
>many|TRBJ2-3|TRBD2|TRBV5-1
TGCGCCAGCAGCGCGGGGGGGCCAGATACGCAGTATTTT
CASSAGGPDTQYF
>few|TRBJ2-4|-|TRBV20-1
TGCAGTGCTAGTGGTCCCCGACAGGTAGCCAAAAACATTCAGTACTTC
CSASGPRQVAKNIQYF
>few|TRBJ2-7|-|TRBV5-1
TGCGCCAGCAGCCCACAGCCGTCGAGCTCCTACGAGCAGTACTTC
CASSPQPSSSYEQYF
>-|TRBJ2-7|-|TRBV5-1
TGCGCCAGCAGCTTTTTCCCGGACGGGGACGAGCAGTACTTC
CASSFFPDGDEQYF
>many|TRBJ1-1|TRBD1|TRBV6-1
TGTGCCAGCAGCCGGGACAGGCCAAACACTGAAGCTTTCTTT
CASSRDRPNTEAFF
>few|TRBJ1-4|-|TRBV5-1
TGCGCCAGCAGCCCCGGACGAGGGACTAATGAAAAACTGTTTTTT
CASSPGRGTNEKLFF
>-|TRBJ1-6|-|TRBV18
TGTGCCAGCTCACCACTAGAGTCGGATTCACCCCTCCACTTT
CASSPLESDSPLHF
>many|TRBJ2-5|-|TRBV5-1
TGCGCCAGCAGCTTGAACGGGCAAGAGACCCAGTACTTC
CASSLNGQETQYF
>-|TRBJ2-1|TRBD1|TRBV15
TGTGCCACCAGCACGAAGACAGGGGACAATGAGCAGTTCTTC
CATSTKTGDNEQFF
>few|TRBJ2-2|-|TRBV11-2
TGTGCCAGCAGCGGGGGATGGACCGGGGAGCTGTTTTTT
CASSGGWTGELFF
>many|TRBJ2-7|-|TRBV2
TGTGCCAGCAGTGATTTATGGGCCAACGAGCAGTACTTC
CASSDLWANEQYF
>many|TRBJ2-5|-|TRBV7-2
TGTGCCAGCAGCTTTATCTGGGGAGAGACCCAGTACTTC
CASSFIWGETQYF
>-|TRBJ2-3|TRBD2|TRBV4-2
TGTGCCAGCAGCCAAATATCGGACTCTGGACTAGCGGGCACAGATACGCAGTATTTT
CASSQISDSGLAGTDTQYF
>-|TRBJ1-6|TRBD1|TRBV28
TGTGCCAGCAGTCCCACAGGGGCCCGCAATTCACCCCTCCACTTT
CASSPTGARNSPLHF
>many|TRBJ1-5|-|TRBV2
TGTGCCAGCAGATTCCACGCCACCCCCAATCAGCCCCAGCATTTT
CASRFHATPNQPQHF
>many|TRBJ1-2|-|TRBV6-2/TRBV6-3
TGTGCCAGCAGTTTCCGGGACACCTCCTATGGCTACACCTTC
CASSFRDTSYGYTF
>many|TRBJ1-5|-|TRBV28
TGTGCCAGCAGTCCTTATCGGGTGCCACAGCCCCAGCATTTT
CASSPYRVPQPQHF
>few|TRBJ2-5|TRBD1|TRBV5-4
TGTGCCAGCAGGTGGACAGGGCAAGAGACCCAGTACTTC
CASRWTGQETQYF
>many|TRBJ2-4|-|TRBV18
TGTGCCAGCTCACCCACAGATCAAAACATTCAGTACTTC
CASSPTDQNIQYF
>many|TRBJ1-1|-|TRBV7-9
TGTGCCAGCAGCCCCGGGGGGGGCGGGAACACTGAAGCTTTCTTT
CASSPGGGGNTEAFF
>-|TRBJ2-3|-|TRBV9
TGTGCCAGCAGCGTAAGGCCCCCGCCAAGCACAGATACGCAGTATTTT
CASSVRPPPSTDTQYF
>-|TRBJ2-5|TRBD2|TRBV7-9
TGTGCCAGCAGCTTGGGACTAGCGGCCCAAGAGACCCAGTACTTC
CASSLGLAAQETQYF
>few|TRBJ1-4|-|TRBV4-1
TGCGCCAGCAGCCCTACCGCGGGCCTGAATGAAAAACTGTTTTTT
CASSPTAGLNEKLFF
>many|TRBJ2-6|TRBD1|TRBV25-1
TGTGCCAGCAGTGATTGGGACAGCCCTAACTCTGGGGCCAACGTCCTGACTTTC
CASSDWDSPNSGANVLTF
>few|TRBJ1-3|-|TRBV30
TGTGCCTGGAACCTCGACAGAGGGGGAAACACCATATATTTT
CAWNLDRGGNTIYF
>few|TRBJ2-1|-|TRBV7-9
TGTGCCAGCACCAGACAGGCGGGGGTGGACAATGAGCAGTTCTTC
CASTRQAGVDNEQFF
>-|TRBJ1-1|TRBD1|TRBV20-1
TGCAGTGCGAGGACAGGGGGCGTCACTGAAGCTTTCTTT
CSARTGGVTEAFF
>-|TRBJ2-3|TRBD2|TRBV7-2
TGTGCCAGCACTAAGGTCGCTAGCGGGGGGGAAACGCAGTATTTT
CASTKVASGGETQYF
>few|TRBJ2-3|TRBD2|TRBV29-1
TGCAGCGTTGGGGCTAGCGGGGTCACAGATACGCAGTATTTT
CSVGASGVTDTQYF
>few|TRBJ1-2|-|TRBV6-2/TRBV6-3
TGTGCCAGCAGTGACACCGGGACGGCTGCTAACTATGGCTACACCTTC
CASSDTGTAANYGYTF
>many|TRBJ1-3|-|TRBV4-1
TGCGCCAGCAGCCAAGGGTTACAGTCTACTCTGGAGAACACCATATATTTT
CASSQGLQSTLENTIYF
>many|TRBJ2-3|-|TRBV5-1
TGCGCCAGCAGCTTGGCCCCAGTAGATACGCAGTATTTT
CASSLAPVDTQYF
>few|TRBJ1-5|-|TRBV20-1
TGCAGTGCTAGTCGCGGCCAGAGTAGCAATCAGCCCCAGCATTTT
CSASRGQSSNQPQHF
>few|TRBJ2-1|TRBD2|TRBV11-2
TGTGCCAGCAGCTTAATAATCGCTAGCGGGCTTTACAATGAGCAGTTCTTC
CASSLIIASGLYNEQFF
>-|TRBJ1-1|TRBD1|TRBV18
TGTGCCAGCTCACGGGACAGGCTGAACACTGAAGCTTTCTTT
CASSRDRLNTEAFF
>-|TRBJ2-7|TRBD2|TRBV12-3/TRBV12-4
TGTGCCAGCAGTTCCCTCGGCAGCGGGGGGGCAAGTTACGAGCAGTACTTC
CASSSLGSGGASYEQYF
>many|TRBJ2-5|TRBD2|TRBV12-3/TRBV12-4
TGTGCCAGCAGCCCGACTAGCGGGGGCCAAGAGACCCAGTACTTC
CASSPTSGGQETQYF
>many|TRBJ2-3|-|TRBV7-3
TGTGCCAGCAGCTTAGCCCCTTCGTCGCCCTCTAGCACAGATACGCAGTATTTT
CASSLAPSSPSSTDTQYF
>-|TRBJ2-7|-|TRBV4-1
TGCGCCAGCAGCCAAGAATTATTGACACCCGTAGCCTACGAGCAGTACTTC
CASSQELLTPVAYEQYF
>few|TRBJ2-7|TRBD2|TRBV6-2/TRBV6-3
TGTGCCAGCCAACGCGCCGGGGGGGCCTACGAGCAGTACTTC
CASQRAGGAYEQYF
>many|TRBJ1-6|-|TRBV20-1
TGCAGTGCTAGAGTCGGGCAGGAGAATTCACCCCTCCACTTT
CSARVGQENSPLHF
>-|TRBJ1-6|-|TRBV20-1
TGCAGTGCTGAGACTCGTCCCAATTCACCCCTCCACTTT
CSAETRPNSPLHF
>few|TRBJ2-7|TRBD1|TRBV7-8
TGTGTCAGCAGCCCGGGGGACAGGGCGTACGAGCAGTACTTC
CVSSPGDRAYEQYF
>-|TRBJ2-7|-|TRBV7-2
TGTGCCAGCAGCTCAAGGGCTGGCCCCTGGGCCGGGGAGCAGTACTTC
CASSSRAGPWAGEQYF
>many|TRBJ2-3|-|TRBV11-2
TGTGCCAGCAGCTTATCGGACGGGCCGTACCTCACAGATACGCAGTATTTT
CASSLSDGPYLTDTQYF
>few|TRBJ2-3|TRBD1|TRBV5-1
TGCGCCAGCAGCTCCGGGACAGGGGTGGCAGATACGCAGTATTTT
CASSSGTGVADTQYF
>few|TRBJ1-5|-|TRBV7-2
TGTGCCAGCAGCCCCGGCGGGGCGAAAAATCAGCCCCAGCATTTT
CASSPGGAKNQPQHF
>few|TRBJ1-3|-|TRBV5-1
TGCGCCAGCAGCTTGGGAGATCGGGGAAACACCATATATTTT
CASSLGDRGNTIYF
>many|TRBJ1-4|-|TRBV5-3
TGTGCCAGAAGCTCCGCGCAAATACCGACTAATGAAAAACTGTTTTTT
CARSSAQIPTNEKLFF